Below, 8 T cell receptor beta chains from the same sample are listed, as sequenced in a study of blood T cell repertoires in COVID-19 (dated by TCRdb to about 2020). The library was generated by the immunoSEQ multiplex PCR assay. TCRdb provides this immuneACCESS table in a form limited to in-frame rearrangements. Some clones are lacking; in checked studies, under half of them reflect an unresolved V gene, and why the rest are absent is not known. The sample yields 40,000 or so clones; roughly 89% were counted once. Roughly 3.1% of the sample is in the top ten clones. The sequencing input was peripheral blood. The receptor set was obtained from a man aged 50 or older with active COVID-19.

This chain uses TRBV10-3 with TRBJ2-1; D is ambiguous. CDR1 and CDR2 from the germline V gene are ENHRY and SYGVKD. Trimming removed 4 bases from V and 6 bases from J, with 4 bases in between. The CDR3 runs to 11 residues. CDR3 protein: CAISASNEQFF. CDR3 sequence (DNA): TGTGCCATCAGTGCTTCCAATGAGCAGTTCTTC.

V usage is TRBV5-6 and J usage is TRBJ2-1, with a possible D match to TRBD2 (5 bases). This CDR3 has 12 amino acids. CDR1 and CDR2 (germline): SGHDT, YYEEEE. Trimming shortened V by 5 bases and J by 12 bases, and 15 bases separated the two germline ends. This CDR3 reads CASSRVATGQFF. The DNA for the CDR3 is TGTGCCAGCAGTCGTGTAGCGACGGGGCAGTTCTTC.

This chain links TRBV2 with TRBJ1-1; 7 nucleotides line up with TRBD1. The CDR3 spans 14 residues. Trimming at V came to 3 bases and at J to 5 bases, leaving 6 bases not matched to a gene. From germline, CDR1 is SNHLY and CDR2 FYNNEI. The DNA of the CDR3 is TGTGCCAGCAGTGATCAGGGGGTCAAAACTGAAGCTTTCTTT. Encoded protein: CASSDQGVKTEAFF.

The chain is built from TRBV4-1 and TRBJ2-1, with TRBD1 identical over 7 bases. The CDR3 is 19 residues long. Germline CDR1 is MGHRA and CDR2 is YSYEKL. V was clipped by 0 bases and J by 0 bases; unmatched bases: 11. The CDR3: CASSQDPLRGGHSYNEQFF. The CDR3 region has the DNA TGCGCCAGCAGCCAAGACCCACTCCGAGGGGGCCACTCCTACAATGAGCAGTTCTTC.

V gene TRBV19 combines with J gene TRBJ2-2; D unresolved. Trimming shortened V by 3 bases and J by 0 bases, and 8 bases separated the two germline ends. Germline V gene lookup returns CDR1 LNHDA and CDR2 SQIVND (reference sequence). The CDR3 has 15 residues. CDR3 in DNA: TGTGCCAGTAGTATCGTTACGGCGAACACCGGGGAGCTGTTTTTT. Its protein product is CASSIVTANTGELFF.

This clone showed up just a few times. The V gene is TRBV15, the J gene TRBJ2-5; 9 bases are a match to TRBD1. J was trimmed by 2 bases and V by 3 bases; bases with no gene match: 7. This CDR3 is built from 16 residues. Germline V gene sequence: CDR1 LNHNV, CDR2 YYDKDF (reference sequence). The DNA for the CDR3 is TGTGCCACCAGCAGGGGGGGGACAGGGATACAAGAGACCCAGTACTTC. It specifies CATSRGGTGIQETQYF.

The rearrangement joins TRBV3-1 (or the pseudogene TRBV3-2) to TRBJ1-2; tentative D call: TRBD1 (6 bases). The germline gives CDR1 LGHDT, CDR2 YNNKEL (reference sequence). Trimming shortened V by 2 bases and J by 0 bases, and 10 bases separated the two germline ends. This CDR3 contains 15 residues. The CDR3: CASSQPDRPNYGYTF. The CDR3 region has the DNA TGTGCCAGCAGCCAACCCGACAGGCCTAACTATGGCTACACCTTC.

V and J are TRBV3-1 (or the pseudogene TRBV3-2) and TRBJ2-3, with D maybe TRBD2 (7 bases). CDR1 LGHDT and CDR2 YNNKEL come from the germline V gene (reference sequence). V lost 1 base to trimming and J lost 4 bases, with 12 bases between them. The CDR3 has 15 residues. This chain's CDR3 is CASSQGTRGADTQYF. CDR3 coding DNA: TGTGCCAGCAGCCAAGGGACTAGGGGGGCAGATACGCAGTATTTT.